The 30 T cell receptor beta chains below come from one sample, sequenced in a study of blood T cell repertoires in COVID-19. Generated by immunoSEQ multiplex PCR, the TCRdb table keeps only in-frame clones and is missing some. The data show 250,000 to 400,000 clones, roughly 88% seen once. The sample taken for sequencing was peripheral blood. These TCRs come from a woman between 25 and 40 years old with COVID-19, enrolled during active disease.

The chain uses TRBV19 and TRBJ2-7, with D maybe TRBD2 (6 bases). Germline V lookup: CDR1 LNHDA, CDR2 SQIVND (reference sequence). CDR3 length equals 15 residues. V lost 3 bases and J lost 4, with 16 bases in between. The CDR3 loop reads CASSIGAGQIYEQYF. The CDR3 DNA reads TGTGCCAGTAGTATCGGGGCGGGGCAGATTTACGAGCAGTACTTC.

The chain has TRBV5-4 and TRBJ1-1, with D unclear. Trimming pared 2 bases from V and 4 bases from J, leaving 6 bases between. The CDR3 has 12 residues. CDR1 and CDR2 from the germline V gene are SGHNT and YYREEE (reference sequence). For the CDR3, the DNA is TGTGCCAGCAGCTTCGCGGCCACTGAAGCTTTCTTT. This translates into CASSFAATEAFF.

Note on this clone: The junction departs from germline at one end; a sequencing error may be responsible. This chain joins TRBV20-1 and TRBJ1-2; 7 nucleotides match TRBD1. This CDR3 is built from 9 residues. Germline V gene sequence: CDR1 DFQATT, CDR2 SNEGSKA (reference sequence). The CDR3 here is CSASGTAHF. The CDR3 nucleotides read TGCAGTGCCTCCGGGACAGCCCACTTC.

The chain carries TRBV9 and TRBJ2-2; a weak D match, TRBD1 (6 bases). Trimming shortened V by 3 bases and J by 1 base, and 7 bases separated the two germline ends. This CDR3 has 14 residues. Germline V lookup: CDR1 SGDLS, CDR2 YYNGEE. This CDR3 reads CASSGRGNTGELFF. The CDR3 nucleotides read TGTGCCAGCAGCGGCAGGGGGAACACCGGGGAGCTGTTTTTT. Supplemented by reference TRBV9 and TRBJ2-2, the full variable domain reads DSGVTQTPKHLITATGQRVTLRCSPRSGDLSVYWYQQSLDQGLQFLIQYYNGEERAKGNILERFSAQQFPDLHSELNLSSLELGDSALYFCASSGRGNTGELFFGEGSRLTVL.

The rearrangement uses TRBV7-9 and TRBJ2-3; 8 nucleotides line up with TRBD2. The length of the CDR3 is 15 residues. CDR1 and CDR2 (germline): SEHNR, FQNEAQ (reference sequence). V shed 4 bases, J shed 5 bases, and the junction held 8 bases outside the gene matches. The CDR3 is CASSSNRGGLDTQYF. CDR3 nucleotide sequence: TGTGCCAGCAGCTCAAACCGGGGGGGCCTAGATACGCAGTATTTT.

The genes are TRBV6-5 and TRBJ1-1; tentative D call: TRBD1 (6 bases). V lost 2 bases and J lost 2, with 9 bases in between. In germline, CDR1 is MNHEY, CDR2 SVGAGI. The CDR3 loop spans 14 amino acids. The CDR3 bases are TGTGCCAGCAGTTACGACAGGATTAACACTGAAGCTTTCTTT. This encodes CASSYDRINTEAFF.

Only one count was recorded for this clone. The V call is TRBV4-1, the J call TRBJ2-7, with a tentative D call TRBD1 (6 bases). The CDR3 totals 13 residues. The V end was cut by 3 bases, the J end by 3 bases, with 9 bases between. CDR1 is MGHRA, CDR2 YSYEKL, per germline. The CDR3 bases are TGCGCCAGCAGCCATAACAGGGACTACGAGCAGTACTTC. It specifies CASSHNRDYEQYF.

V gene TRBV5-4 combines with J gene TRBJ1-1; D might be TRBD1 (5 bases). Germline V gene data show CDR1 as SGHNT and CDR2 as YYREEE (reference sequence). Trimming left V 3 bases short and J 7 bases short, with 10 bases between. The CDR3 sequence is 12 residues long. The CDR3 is CASSSTELEAFF. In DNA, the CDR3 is TGTGCCAGCAGCTCGACAGAGCTTGAAGCTTTCTTT.

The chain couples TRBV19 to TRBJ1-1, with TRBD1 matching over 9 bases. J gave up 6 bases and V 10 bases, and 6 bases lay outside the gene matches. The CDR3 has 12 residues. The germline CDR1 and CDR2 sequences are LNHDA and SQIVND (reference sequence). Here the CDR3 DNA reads TGTGCCACGCGGACAGGGGAGGCTGAAGCTTTCTTT. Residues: CATRTGEAEAFF.

The CDR3 bases are TGTGCCAGCTCACCACCGATCGGGAACACTGAAGCTTTCTTT. This codes for CASSPPIGNTEAFF. The V call is TRBV18, the J call TRBJ1-1; D ambiguous. The V gene's germline CDR1 is KGHSH and CDR2 LQKENI. Between the trimmed V and J ends, which lost 0 bases and 1 base, there was a span of 6 bases. The CDR3 runs 14 residues.

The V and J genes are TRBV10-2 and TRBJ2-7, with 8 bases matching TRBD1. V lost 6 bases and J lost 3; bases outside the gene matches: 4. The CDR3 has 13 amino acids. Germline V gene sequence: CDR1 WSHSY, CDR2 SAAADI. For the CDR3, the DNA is TGCGCCAGCAGCGTAGGACAGGGCTACGAGCAGTACGTC. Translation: CASSVGQGYEQYV.

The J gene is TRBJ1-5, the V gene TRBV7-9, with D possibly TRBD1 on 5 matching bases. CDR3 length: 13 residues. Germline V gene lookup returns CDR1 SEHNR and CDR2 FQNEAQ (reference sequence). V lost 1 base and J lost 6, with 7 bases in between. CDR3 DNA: TGTGCCAGCAGCTTAGAAGGGGTTCAGCCCCAGCATTTT. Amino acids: CASSLEGVQPQHF.

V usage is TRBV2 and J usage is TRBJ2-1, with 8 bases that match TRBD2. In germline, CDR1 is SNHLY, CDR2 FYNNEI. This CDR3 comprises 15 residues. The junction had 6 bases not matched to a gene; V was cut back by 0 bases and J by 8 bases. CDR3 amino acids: CASSEALGRGDEQFF. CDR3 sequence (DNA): TGTGCCAGCAGTGAAGCGCTGGGGCGGGGGGATGAGCAGTTCTTC. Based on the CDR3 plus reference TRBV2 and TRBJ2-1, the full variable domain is EPEVTQTPSHQVTQMGQEVILRCVPISNHLYFYWYRQILGQKVEFLVSFYNNEISEKSEIFDDQFSVERPDGSNFTLKIRSTKLEDSAMYFCASSEALGRGDEQFFGPGTRLTVL.

CDR3 loop: CASSLRGIGQGGTF. CDR3 nucleotides: TGTGCCAGCAGCTTACGGGGTATTGGGCAGGGAGGCACCTTC. The genes are TRBV11-3 and TRBJ1-2; D is perhaps TRBD1 (5 bases). The CDR3 is 14 residues long. The ends were cut back, 2 bases at V and 13 bases at J, with 20 bases in the middle. Germline CDR1 SGHNT, CDR2 YENEEA.

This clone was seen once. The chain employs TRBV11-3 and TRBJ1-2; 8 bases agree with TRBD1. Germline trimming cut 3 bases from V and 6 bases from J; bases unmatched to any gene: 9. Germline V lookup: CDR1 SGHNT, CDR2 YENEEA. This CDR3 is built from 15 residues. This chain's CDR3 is CASSLTWTGKDGYTF. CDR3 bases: TGTGCCAGCAGCTTGACCTGGACAGGGAAGGATGGCTACACCTTC.

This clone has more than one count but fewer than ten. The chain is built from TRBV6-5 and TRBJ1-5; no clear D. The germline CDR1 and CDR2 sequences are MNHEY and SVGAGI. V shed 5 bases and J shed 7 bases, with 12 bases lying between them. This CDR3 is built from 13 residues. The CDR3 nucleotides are TGTGCCAGCAGTCTGAACCACGGGCAGCCCCAGCATTTT. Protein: CASSLNHGQPQHF.

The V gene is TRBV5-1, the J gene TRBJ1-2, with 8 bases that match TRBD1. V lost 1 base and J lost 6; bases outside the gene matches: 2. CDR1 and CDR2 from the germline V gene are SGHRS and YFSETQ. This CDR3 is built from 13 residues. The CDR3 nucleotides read TGCGCCAGCAGCTTGACAGGGGGTGATGGCTACACCTTC. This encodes CASSLTGGDGYTF.

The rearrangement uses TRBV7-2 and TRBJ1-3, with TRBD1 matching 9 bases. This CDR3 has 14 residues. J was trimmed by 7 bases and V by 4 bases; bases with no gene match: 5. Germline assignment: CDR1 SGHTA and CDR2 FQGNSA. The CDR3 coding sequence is TGTGCCAGCAGCTCGGACAGGGGAGCGAACACCATATATTTT. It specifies CASSSDRGANTIYF. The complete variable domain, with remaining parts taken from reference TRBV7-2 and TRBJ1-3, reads GAGVSQSPSNKVTEKGKDVELRCDPISGHTALYWYRQSLGQGLEFLIYFQGNSAPDKSGLPSDRFSAERTGGSVSTLTIQRTQQEDSAVYLCASSSDRGANTIYFGEGSWLTVV.

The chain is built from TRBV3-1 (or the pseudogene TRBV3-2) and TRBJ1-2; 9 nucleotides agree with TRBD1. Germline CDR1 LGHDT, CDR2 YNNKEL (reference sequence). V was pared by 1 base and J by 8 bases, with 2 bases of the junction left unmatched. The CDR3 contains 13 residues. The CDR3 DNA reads TGTGCCAGCAGCCAAGGGACAGGGGACGGCTACACCTTC. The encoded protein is CASSQGTGDGYTF.

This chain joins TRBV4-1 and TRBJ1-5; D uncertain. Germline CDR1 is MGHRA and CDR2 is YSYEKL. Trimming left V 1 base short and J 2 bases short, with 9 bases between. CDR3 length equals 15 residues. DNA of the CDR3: TGCGCCAGCAGCCAAGTTCCGGTCGGCAATCAGCCCCAGCATTTT. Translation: CASSQVPVGNQPQHF.

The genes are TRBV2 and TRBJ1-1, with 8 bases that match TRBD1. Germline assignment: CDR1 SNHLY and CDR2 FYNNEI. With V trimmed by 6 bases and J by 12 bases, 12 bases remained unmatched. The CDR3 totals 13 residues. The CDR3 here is CASSTTDRAVSFF. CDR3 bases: TGTGCCAGCAGCACCACGGACAGGGCTGTGTCTTTCTTT.

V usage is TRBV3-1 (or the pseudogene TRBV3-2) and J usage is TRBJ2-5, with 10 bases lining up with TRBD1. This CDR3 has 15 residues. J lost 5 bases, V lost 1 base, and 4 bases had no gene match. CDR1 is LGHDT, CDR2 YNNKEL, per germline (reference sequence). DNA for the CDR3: TGTGCCAGCAGCCAAGCGGGACAGGGGTGGGAGACCCAGTACTTC. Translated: CASSQAGQGWETQYF.

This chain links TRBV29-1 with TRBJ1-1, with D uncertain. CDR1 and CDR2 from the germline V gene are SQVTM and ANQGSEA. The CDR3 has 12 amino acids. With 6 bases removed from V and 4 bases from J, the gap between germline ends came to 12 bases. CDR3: CSVLESTTEAFF. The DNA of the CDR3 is TGCAGCGTCCTAGAGAGTACCACTGAAGCTTTCTTT. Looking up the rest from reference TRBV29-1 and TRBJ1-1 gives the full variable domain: SAVISQKPSRDICQRGTSLTIQCQVDSQVTMMFWYRQQPGQSLTLIATANQGSEATYESGFVIDKFPISRPNLTFSTLTVSNMSPEDSSIYLCSVLESTTEAFFGQGTRLTVV.

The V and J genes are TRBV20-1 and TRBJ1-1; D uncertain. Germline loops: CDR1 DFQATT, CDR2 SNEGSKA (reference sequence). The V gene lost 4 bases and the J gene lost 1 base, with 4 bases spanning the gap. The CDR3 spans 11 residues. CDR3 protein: CSANRNTEAFF. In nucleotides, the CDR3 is TGCAGTGCTAATCGGAACACTGAAGCTTTCTTT.

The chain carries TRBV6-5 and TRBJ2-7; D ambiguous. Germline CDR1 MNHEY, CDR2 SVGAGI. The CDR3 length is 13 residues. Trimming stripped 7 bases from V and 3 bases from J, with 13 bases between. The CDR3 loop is CASKYAYNYEQYV. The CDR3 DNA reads TGTGCCAGCAAGTACGCTTACAACTACGAGCAGTACGTC.

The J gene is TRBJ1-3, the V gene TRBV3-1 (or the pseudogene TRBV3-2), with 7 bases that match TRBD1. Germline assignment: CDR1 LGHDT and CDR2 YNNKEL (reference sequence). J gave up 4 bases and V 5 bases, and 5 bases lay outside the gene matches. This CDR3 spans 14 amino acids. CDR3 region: CASSDRVAGNTIYF. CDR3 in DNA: TGTGCCAGCAGCGACAGGGTGGCGGGAAACACCATATATTTT.

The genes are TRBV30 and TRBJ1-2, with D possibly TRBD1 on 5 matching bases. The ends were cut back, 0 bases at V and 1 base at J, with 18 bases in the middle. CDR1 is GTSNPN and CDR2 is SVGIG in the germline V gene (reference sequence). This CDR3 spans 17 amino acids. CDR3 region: CAWSVFSPGLLNYGYTF. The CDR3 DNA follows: TGTGCCTGGAGTGTCTTTTCCCCGGGACTACTTAACTATGGCTACACCTTC.

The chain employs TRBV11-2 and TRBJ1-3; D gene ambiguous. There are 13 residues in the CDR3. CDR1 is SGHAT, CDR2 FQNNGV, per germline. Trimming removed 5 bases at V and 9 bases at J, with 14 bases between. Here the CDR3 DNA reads TGTGCCAGCAGCATAGCTTCGGAGGCCACCATATATTTT. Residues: CASSIASEATIYF.

The CDR3 here is CASSLKGERGYTF. Written as DNA, the CDR3 is TGTGCCAGCAGCTTAAAGGGAGAAAGGGGCTACACCTTC. This rearrangement joins TRBV7-9 to TRBJ1-2; D is unclear. CDR3 size: 13 residues. The ends were cut back, 2 bases at V and 8 bases at J, with 12 bases in the middle. Germline V gene sequence: CDR1 SEHNR, CDR2 FQNEAQ (reference sequence).

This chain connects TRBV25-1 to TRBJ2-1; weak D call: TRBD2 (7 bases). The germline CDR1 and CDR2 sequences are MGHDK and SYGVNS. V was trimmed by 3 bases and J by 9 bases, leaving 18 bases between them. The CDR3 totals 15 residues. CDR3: CASSDGGGGKSEQFF. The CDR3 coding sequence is TGTGCCAGCAGTGACGGGGGCGGGGGTAAGAGTGAGCAGTTCTTC.